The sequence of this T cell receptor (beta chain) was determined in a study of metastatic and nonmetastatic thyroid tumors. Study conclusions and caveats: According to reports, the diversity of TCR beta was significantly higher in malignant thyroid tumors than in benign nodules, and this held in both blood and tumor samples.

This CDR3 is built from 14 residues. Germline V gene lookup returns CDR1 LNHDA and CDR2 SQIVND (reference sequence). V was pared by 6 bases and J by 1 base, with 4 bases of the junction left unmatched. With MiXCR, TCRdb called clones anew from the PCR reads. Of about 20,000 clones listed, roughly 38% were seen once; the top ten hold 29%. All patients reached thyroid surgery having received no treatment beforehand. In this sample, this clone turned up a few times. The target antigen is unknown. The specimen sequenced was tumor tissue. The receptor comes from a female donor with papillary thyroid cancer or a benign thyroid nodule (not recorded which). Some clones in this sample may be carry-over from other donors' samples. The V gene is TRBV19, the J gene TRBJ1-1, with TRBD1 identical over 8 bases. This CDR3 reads CASRTGQGNTEAFF. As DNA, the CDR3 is TGTGCCAGTAGAACAGGACAGGGGAACACTGAAGCTTTCTTT.